Each of the 15 T cell receptor beta chains below was sequenced from the same sample in a study of blood T cell repertoires in COVID-19. Libraries were prepared by immunoSEQ multiplex PCR; TCRdb keeps only in-frame clonotypes and omits some of them. This sample has under 200,000 clones, with 80% to 90% found just once. Sequencing used PBMCs or T cells enriched from blood (not recorded which). These receptor sequences come from a woman aged 45-60 years in a cohort exposed to, infected with or recovered from COVID-19 (not recorded which).

This chain uses TRBV19 with TRBJ1-4; D not resolved. Looked up from germline, CDR1 is LNHDA and CDR2 is SQIVND (reference sequence). Between the trimmed V and J ends, which lost 4 bases and 8 bases, there was a span of 11 bases. CDR3 size: 13 residues. The DNA for the CDR3 is TGTGCCAGTAGTACCGGGGTTCGGGAAAAACTGTTTTTT. Protein product: CASSTGVREKLFF.

The chain couples TRBV10-2 to TRBJ2-1; weak D call: TRBD2 (6 bases). CDR1 is WSHSY and CDR2 is SAAADI in the germline V gene. V dropped 5 bases and J dropped 4 bases, with 15 bases sitting between them. This CDR3 is built from 15 residues. This CDR3 reads CASSQTSPEYNEQFF. The CDR3 region has the DNA TGCGCCAGCAGTCAAACTAGCCCTGAGTACAATGAGCAGTTCTTC.

The V call is TRBV5-5, the J call TRBJ1-4; perhaps TRBD1 as D (6 bases). The V gene's germline CDR1 is SGHKS and CDR2 YYEKEE (reference sequence). Deletions cut 0 bases from V and 8 bases from J, with 14 bases between. The length of the CDR3 is 15 residues. Written as DNA, the CDR3 is TGTGCCAGCAGCTTGGGGGCAGGGCAGGGGGAAAAACTGTTTTTT. This sequence encodes CASSLGAGQGEKLFF.

V and J are TRBV13 and TRBJ2-3, with TRBD2 identical over 9 bases. The germline CDR1 and CDR2 sequences are PRHDT and FYEKMQ (reference sequence). This CDR3 contains 19 residues. Trimming took 4 bases from V and 0 from J; bases not matched to a gene: 14. In DNA, the CDR3 is TGTGCCAGCAGCTCACAGAACCCTCTAGCGGGACCTAGCACAGATACGCAGTATTTT. It encodes CASSSQNPLAGPSTDTQYF.

The table lists this clone with a count of one. This chain uses TRBV2 with TRBJ2-3; 7 bases are shared with TRBD1. The ends lost 6 bases at V and 3 bases at J; junction bases unmatched: 6. CDR3 length: 14 amino acids. Germline CDR1 SNHLY, CDR2 FYNNEI. CDR3 loop: CASSRDSSTDTQYF. The CDR3 bases are TGTGCCAGCAGCCGGGACAGTTCAACAGATACGCAGTATTTT.

As for this clone: Given a much more abundant clone one base away, this may be a read error. V gene TRBV3-1 (or the pseudogene TRBV3-2) combines with J gene TRBJ2-5; D gene ambiguous. This CDR3 is built from 11 residues. Looked up from germline, CDR1 is LGHDT and CDR2 is YNNKEL (reference sequence). The V gene lost 2 bases and the J gene lost 5 bases, with 3 bases spanning the gap. DNA of the CDR3: TGTGCCAGCAGCCAACAGGAGACCCAGTACTTC. Residues: CASSQQETQYF.

This rearrangement joins TRBV28 to TRBJ1-2; no definite D call. The V gene's germline CDR1 is MDHEN and CDR2 SYDVKM. The ends were cut back, 3 bases at V and 13 bases at J, with 18 bases in the middle. The CDR3 contains 13 residues. CDR3 DNA: TGTGCCAGCAGTTTCCGGGTGGCTCCACCACTCACCTTC. Translation gives CASSFRVAPPLTF.

The V call is TRBV3-1 (or the pseudogene TRBV3-2), the J call TRBJ1-1, with a tentative D call TRBD1 (5 bases). Germline V gene sequence: CDR1 LGHDT, CDR2 YNNKEL (reference sequence). CDR3 length: 12 residues. V was shortened by 1 base and J by 10 bases, with 10 bases between the two germline ends. Here the CDR3 reads CASSQGRERAFF. The CDR3 nucleotides are TGTGCCAGCAGCCAAGGCAGGGAACGAGCTTTCTTT.

The J gene is TRBJ2-1, the V gene TRBV5-1; 11 positions agree with TRBD1. V lost 4 bases to trimming and J lost 3 bases; unmatched junction nucleotides: 3. Germline lookup yields CDR1 SGHRS and CDR2 YFSETQ. The CDR3 sequence is 15 residues long. In nucleotides, the CDR3 is TGCGCCAGCAGCGTAGGGACAGGGGGCTACAATGAGCAGTTCTTC. Its protein product is CASSVGTGGYNEQFF. Variable domain in full (rest from reference TRBV5-1 and TRBJ2-1): KAGVTQTPRYLIKTRGQQVTLSCSPISGHRSVSWYQQTPGQGLQFLFEYFSETQRNKGNFPGRFSGRQFSNSRSEMNVSTLELGDSALYLCASSVGTGGYNEQFFGPGTRLTVL.

The chain uses TRBV28 and TRBJ2-7; 8 bases map to TRBD1. V dropped 8 bases and J dropped 6; count of bases not matched to a gene: 21. Germline CDR1 is MDHEN and CDR2 is SYDVKM. This CDR3 contains 17 residues. CDR3 DNA: TGTGCCAGCCGCCCCCCGGACAGGGAGAAATTCTCGGTCGAGCAGTACTTC. It specifies CASRPPDREKFSVEQYF.

The chain carries TRBV6-5 and TRBJ2-3, with D unresolved. The CDR3 runs to 16 residues. CDR1 and CDR2 (germline): MNHEY, SVGAGI. Trimming pared 0 bases from V and 1 base from J, leaving 11 bases between. In nucleotides, the CDR3 is TGTGCCAGCAGTTACTCTGGCGGCCGGGGCACAGATACGCAGTATTTT. Protein sequence: CASSYSGGRGTDTQYF.

The chain employs TRBV7-8 and TRBJ1-1, with 10 bases identical to TRBD1. V lost 5 bases and J lost 4; bases outside the gene matches: 10. The germline V gene encodes CDR1 SGHVS and CDR2 FQNEAQ. The CDR3 contains 16 residues. The CDR3 coding sequence is TGTGCCAGCAGCAGCCTCGACAGGGGGCTTGGCACTGAAGCTTTCTTT. Its translation: CASSSLDRGLGTEAFF.

V gene TRBV10-3 combines with J gene TRBJ2-3; TRBD2 aligns across 8 bases. V dropped 3 bases and J dropped 0; count of bases not matched to a gene: 8. CDR3 length: 17 amino acids. Germline V CDR1 and CDR2: ENHRY, SYGVKD. The CDR3 loop reads CAISETSGSTSTDTQYF. CDR3 bases: TGTGCCATCAGTGAAACTAGCGGATCTACTAGCACAGATACGCAGTATTTT.

The chain employs TRBV12-3 or TRBV12-4 and TRBJ1-1; D possibly corresponds to TRBD1 (5 bases). V was clipped by 3 bases and J by 2 bases, with 7 bases between them. The CDR3 loop spans 13 amino acids. This CDR3 is CASSLTANTEAFF. The DNA for the CDR3 is TGTGCCAGCAGTTTGACAGCAAACACTGAAGCTTTCTTT.

In this sample, this clone turned up once. V gene TRBV7-8 combines with J gene TRBJ2-1; D is unresolved. The CDR3 sequence is 14 residues long. Germline CDR1 SGHVS, CDR2 FQNEAQ. Deletions cut 1 base from V and 7 bases from J, with 11 bases between. The CDR3 DNA is TGTGCCAGCAGCTTAGTTCTAGGTGGGAATGAGCAGTTCTTC. It encodes CASSLVLGGNEQFF.